This is a list of T cell receptor beta chains from one sample in a study of beta chain features in type 1 diabetes. The data were produced by immunoSEQ multiplex PCR, yet TCRdb's version contains in-frame clones alone and is incomplete. The profile shows 130,000 or so clones, 15% to 20% of them singletons. Sequenced sample: central memory CD4+ T cells from blood. Receptors were obtained from a man younger than 35 with type 1 diabetes. Each CDR3 is given with its conserved first and last residue. D genes are given only for firm matches. Only some rows state a clone size, as once, few, many or a class for expanded clones.

D gene: -
clone size: many
J gene: TRBJ1-3
V gene: TRBV4-3
CDR3 DNA: TGCGCCAGCAGCCAAGACCGAAACACCATATATTTT
CDR3 protein: CASSQDRNTIYF

D gene: -
clone size: -
J gene: TRBJ2-3
V gene: TRBV30
CDR3 DNA: TGTGCCTGGAGTGACAGTCTCGGAATGGGTACGCAGTATTTT
CDR3 protein: CAWSDSLGMGTQYF

D gene: -
clone size: -
J gene: TRBJ1-2
V gene: TRBV27
CDR3 DNA: TGTGCCAGCAGCCGCATTCGACAAGGGGGGAACTATGGCTACACCTTC
CDR3 protein: CASSRIRQGGNYGYTF

D gene: TRBD2
clone size: few
J gene: TRBJ2-1
V gene: TRBV28
CDR3 DNA: TGTGCCAGCAGTTTAGCCGTCGGGACTAGCGCAGACAATGAGCAGTTCTTC
CDR3 protein: CASSLAVGTSADNEQFF

D gene: -
clone size: -
J gene: TRBJ1-2
V gene: TRBV7-9
CDR3 DNA: TGTGCCAGCAGCACCGCCGGGACTTCGTGGATGGGCTATGGCTACACCTTC
CDR3 protein: CASSTAGTSWMGYGYTF

D gene: -
clone size: -
J gene: TRBJ2-7
V gene: TRBV11-2
CDR3 DNA: TGTGCCAGCAGCTCACTAGCCGCATTCTCCTACGAGCAGTACTTC
CDR3 protein: CASSSLAAFSYEQYF

D gene: -
clone size: few
J gene: TRBJ1-1
V gene: TRBV25-1
CDR3 DNA: TGTGCCAGCAGCGGAGCTAAACACAATGAAGCTTTCTTT
CDR3 protein: CASSGAKHNEAFF

D gene: TRBD2
clone size: -
J gene: TRBJ2-4
V gene: TRBV29-1
CDR3 DNA: TGCAGCGTTGAGCGGGGGGCTGAGAACATTCAGTACTTC
CDR3 protein: CSVERGAENIQYF

D gene: -
clone size: -
J gene: TRBJ2-3
V gene: TRBV5-4
CDR3 DNA: TGTGCCAGCAGCTTACGGGAACCCACAGATACGCAGTATTTT
CDR3 protein: CASSLREPTDTQYF

D gene: TRBD2
clone size: few
J gene: TRBJ2-3
V gene: TRBV14
CDR3 DNA: TGTGCCAGCAGCCAAGCCCCCCTCGGACTAGCCACAGATACGCAGTATTTT
CDR3 protein: CASSQAPLGLATDTQYF

D gene: -
clone size: -
J gene: TRBJ2-3
V gene: TRBV6-5
CDR3 DNA: TGTGCCAGCACCCCACCGGAGGGGATCACAGATACGCAGTATTTT
CDR3 protein: CASTPPEGITDTQYF

D gene: TRBD1
clone size: -
J gene: TRBJ2-3
V gene: TRBV11-2
CDR3 DNA: TGTGCCAGCAGGAGTAACAGGGGCCCGAGCACAGATACGCAGTATTTT
CDR3 protein: CASRSNRGPSTDTQYF

D gene: -
clone size: -
J gene: TRBJ1-3
V gene: TRBV7-2
CDR3 DNA: TGTGCCAGCCGACTGGATGGAAACACCATATATTTT
CDR3 protein: CASRLDGNTIYF

D gene: -
clone size: few
J gene: TRBJ2-1
V gene: TRBV2
CDR3 DNA: TGTGCCAGCAAAAGGGATGGAATGAATGAGCAGTTCTTC
CDR3 protein: CASKRDGMNEQFF

D gene: -
clone size: few
J gene: TRBJ1-5
V gene: TRBV4-1
CDR3 DNA: TGCGCCAGCAGCCAAGATCCCAGCCTAACTCATCAGCCCCAGCATTTT
CDR3 protein: CASSQDPSLTHQPQHF

D gene: -
clone size: many
J gene: TRBJ2-7
V gene: TRBV5-6
CDR3 DNA: TGTGCCAGCAGCTTTCGCGGTGCGGCCTACGAGCAGTACTTC
CDR3 protein: CASSFRGAAYEQYF

D gene: TRBD2
clone size: -
J gene: TRBJ2-1
V gene: TRBV7-9
CDR3 DNA: TGTGCCAGCAGCTCTAGCGGGGCCTACAATGAGCAGTTCTTC
CDR3 protein: CASSSSGAYNEQFF

D gene: -
clone size: -
J gene: TRBJ2-2
V gene: TRBV5-4
CDR3 DNA: TGTGCCAGCAGCTTTGCGGAGGTCCGGACCGGGGAGCTGTTTTTT
CDR3 protein: CASSFAEVRTGELFF

D gene: -
clone size: -
J gene: TRBJ2-5
V gene: TRBV18
CDR3 DNA: TGTGCCAGCTCACCCGCGGGGAGTAGGGAGACCCAGTACTTC
CDR3 protein: CASSPAGSRETQYF

D gene: TRBD2
clone size: few
J gene: TRBJ2-1
V gene: TRBV4-2
CDR3 DNA: TGTGCCAGCAGCCACCCGACTAGCGGGGGTCACGATGAGCAGTTCTTC
CDR3 protein: CASSHPTSGGHDEQFF

D gene: -
clone size: -
J gene: TRBJ1-4
V gene: TRBV2
CDR3 DNA: TGTGCCAGCAGTAAAAACAGGGATGAAAAACTGTTTTTT
CDR3 protein: CASSKNRDEKLFF

D gene: TRBD2
clone size: few
J gene: TRBJ2-1
V gene: TRBV19
CDR3 DNA: TGTGCCAGTAGGGGACTAGCGGCTCCCTACAATGAGCAGTTCTTC
CDR3 protein: CASRGLAAPYNEQFF

D gene: -
clone size: -
J gene: TRBJ2-5
V gene: TRBV6-6
CDR3 DNA: TGTGCCAGCAGCCGCGGGTACCAAGAGACCCAGTACTTC
CDR3 protein: CASSRGYQETQYF

D gene: TRBD1
clone size: -
J gene: TRBJ2-4
V gene: TRBV19
CDR3 DNA: TGTGCCAGTAGTCAAACAGGGGAAGCAAACATTCAGTACTTC
CDR3 protein: CASSQTGEANIQYF

D gene: -
clone size: -
J gene: TRBJ1-4
V gene: TRBV2
CDR3 DNA: TGTGCCAGCCAATCTGACGGGGGTAATGAAAAACTGTTTTTT
CDR3 protein: CASQSDGGNEKLFF

D gene: -
clone size: few
J gene: TRBJ1-2
V gene: TRBV28
CDR3 DNA: TGTGCCAGCAGTAAGGGACGGCAGCATGGCTACACCTTC
CDR3 protein: CASSKGRQHGYTF

D gene: -
clone size: few
J gene: TRBJ2-7
V gene: TRBV2
CDR3 DNA: TGTGCCAGCAGTCGGAGGATCGACGAGCAGTACTTC
CDR3 protein: CASSRRIDEQYF

D gene: -
clone size: -
J gene: TRBJ2-5
V gene: TRBV11-2
CDR3 DNA: TGTGCCAGCAGCTTGAGGGGGGAAGAGACCCAGTACTTC
CDR3 protein: CASSLRGEETQYF

D gene: -
clone size: -
J gene: TRBJ2-7
V gene: TRBV29-1
CDR3 DNA: TGCAGCGGTGCTCCGGGGTGGAACGAGCAGTACTTC
CDR3 protein: CSGAPGWNEQYF

D gene: -
clone size: -
J gene: TRBJ2-5
V gene: TRBV11-1
CDR3 DNA: TGTGCCAGCAGCTTATCGTCTCTTAAGACCCAGTACTTC
CDR3 protein: CASSLSSLKTQYF

D gene: -
clone size: few
J gene: TRBJ1-2
V gene: TRBV7-9
CDR3 DNA: TGTGCCAGCAGCTCCAACCAGGGCTCTAACTATGGCTACACCTTC
CDR3 protein: CASSSNQGSNYGYTF

D gene: TRBD1
clone size: -
J gene: TRBJ2-7
V gene: TRBV7-2
CDR3 DNA: TGTGCCAGCAGCCTGGACAGGGTCGTGGGCGAGCAGTACTTC
CDR3 protein: CASSLDRVVGEQYF

D gene: -
clone size: few
J gene: TRBJ1-5
V gene: TRBV28
CDR3 DNA: TGTGCCAGCAGTTTGCGTTCCGGAATAAATCAGCCCCAGCATTTT
CDR3 protein: CASSLRSGINQPQHF

D gene: TRBD1
clone size: -
J gene: TRBJ1-3
V gene: TRBV11-1
CDR3 DNA: TGTGCCAGCAGCTCACCGGGACAGGGGTCTGGAAACACCATATATTTT
CDR3 protein: CASSSPGQGSGNTIYF

D gene: TRBD2
clone size: -
J gene: TRBJ2-1
V gene: TRBV18
CDR3 DNA: TGTGCCAGCTCACCATCCCTACTAGCGGGAGGGTACAATGAGCAGTTCTTC
CDR3 protein: CASSPSLLAGGYNEQFF

D gene: TRBD2
clone size: few
J gene: TRBJ2-1
V gene: TRBV7-7
CDR3 DNA: TGTGCTAGCAGCCGGACGGGACTAGCGGATTACAATGAGCAGTTCTTC
CDR3 protein: CASSRTGLADYNEQFF

D gene: -
clone size: few
J gene: TRBJ1-1
V gene: TRBV18
CDR3 DNA: TGTGCCAGCTCATTACAGACGAACACTGAAGCTTTCTTT
CDR3 protein: CASSLQTNTEAFF

D gene: -
clone size: few
J gene: TRBJ2-7
V gene: TRBV7-2
CDR3 DNA: TGTGCCAGCAGCCCTCGAAGGGGCCTAGAGCAGTACTTC
CDR3 protein: CASSPRRGLEQYF

D gene: -
clone size: many
J gene: TRBJ2-3
V gene: TRBV7-9
CDR3 DNA: TGTGCCAGCAGCTTAGCTGAAGGGAAGCAGTATTTT
CDR3 protein: CASSLAEGKQYF

D gene: TRBD2
clone size: few
J gene: TRBJ2-1
V gene: TRBV4-2
CDR3 DNA: TGTGCCAGCAGCCGACTCGGGACTAGCGGGAGGGCCCATGAGCAGTTCTTC
CDR3 protein: CASSRLGTSGRAHEQFF

D gene: -
clone size: -
J gene: TRBJ2-5
V gene: TRBV7-2
CDR3 DNA: TGTGCCAGCAGCTTGGACAGTAACCAGGAGACCCAGTACTTC
CDR3 protein: CASSLDSNQETQYF

D gene: TRBD1
clone size: -
J gene: TRBJ1-1
V gene: TRBV28
CDR3 DNA: TGTGCCAGCAGGGGGACAGGGAGTTTTACTGAAGCTTTCTTT
CDR3 protein: CASRGTGSFTEAFF

D gene: TRBD2
clone size: -
J gene: TRBJ2-5
V gene: TRBV7-2
CDR3 DNA: TGTGCCAGCAGCTTAAGTCCGGGGGGAGAGACCCAGTACTTC
CDR3 protein: CASSLSPGGETQYF

D gene: -
clone size: -
J gene: TRBJ1-6
V gene: TRBV5-1
CDR3 DNA: TGCGCCAGCAGCTTGGATACAGATTTATACCACTTT
CDR3 protein: CASSLDTDLYHF

D gene: -
clone size: -
J gene: TRBJ1-1
V gene: TRBV29-1
CDR3 DNA: TGCAGCGTTCATAACAGGCTATCGAACACTGAAGCTTTCTTT
CDR3 protein: CSVHNRLSNTEAFF

D gene: -
clone size: -
J gene: TRBJ1-2
V gene: TRBV2
CDR3 DNA: TGTGCCAGCAGTTCGACCGAAAGCTATGGCTACACCTTC
CDR3 protein: CASSSTESYGYTF

D gene: -
clone size: -
J gene: TRBJ1-3
V gene: TRBV30
CDR3 DNA: TGTGCCTGGAGTCCAGACTTCTCTGGAAACACCATATATTTT
CDR3 protein: CAWSPDFSGNTIYF

D gene: TRBD2
clone size: few
J gene: TRBJ2-7
V gene: TRBV29-1
CDR3 DNA: TGCAGCGTTGAAGAAAGTGGGGCTAGCGGGAGCGAGCAGTACTTC
CDR3 protein: CSVEESGASGSEQYF

D gene: -
clone size: many
J gene: TRBJ1-1
V gene: TRBV7-2
CDR3 DNA: TGTGCCAGCAGCTCTTACCTGAACACTGAAGCTTTCTTT
CDR3 protein: CASSSYLNTEAFF

D gene: -
clone size: -
J gene: TRBJ2-7
V gene: TRBV28
CDR3 DNA: TGTGCCACCACGTCACCTTACGAGCAGTACTTC
CDR3 protein: CATTSPYEQYF

D gene: -
clone size: few
J gene: TRBJ1-5
V gene: TRBV7-6
CDR3 DNA: TGTGCCAGCAGCTTAGTGACAGGTAGCAATCAGCCCCAGCATTTT
CDR3 protein: CASSLVTGSNQPQHF

D gene: TRBD2
clone size: few
J gene: TRBJ2-4
V gene: TRBV4-2
CDR3 DNA: TGTGCCAGCAGCCAAGACCTAGCGGTCATGGGGGGAAACATTCAGTACTTC
CDR3 protein: CASSQDLAVMGGNIQYF